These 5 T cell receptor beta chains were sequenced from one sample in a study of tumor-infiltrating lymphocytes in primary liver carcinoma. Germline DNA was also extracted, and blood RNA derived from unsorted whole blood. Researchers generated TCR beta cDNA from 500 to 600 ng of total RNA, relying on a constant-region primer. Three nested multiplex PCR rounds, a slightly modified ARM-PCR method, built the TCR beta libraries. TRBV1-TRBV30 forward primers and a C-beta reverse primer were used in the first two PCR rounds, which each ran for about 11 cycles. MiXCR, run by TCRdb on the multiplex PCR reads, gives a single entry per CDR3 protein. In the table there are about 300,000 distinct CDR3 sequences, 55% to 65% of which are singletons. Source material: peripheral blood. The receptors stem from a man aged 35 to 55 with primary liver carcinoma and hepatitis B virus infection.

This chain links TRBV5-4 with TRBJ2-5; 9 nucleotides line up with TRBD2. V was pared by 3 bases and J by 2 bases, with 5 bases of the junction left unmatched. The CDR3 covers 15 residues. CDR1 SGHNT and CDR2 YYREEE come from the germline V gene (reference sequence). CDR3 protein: CASSSRAGGQETQYF. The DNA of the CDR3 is TGTGCCAGCAGCTCGAGAGCGGGAGGACAAGAGACCCAGTACTTC.

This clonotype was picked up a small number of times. In DNA form, the CDR3 reads TGTGCCAGCAGCTTGGGAGGGCTACCAGGGGGCGCTTACACTGAAGCTTTCTTT. It codes for CASSLGGLPGGAYTEAFF. The chain carries TRBV5-4 and TRBJ1-1; 8 bases map to TRBD1. This CDR3 region has 18 residues. In germline, CDR1 is SGHNT, CDR2 YYREEE (reference sequence). V dropped 0 bases and J dropped 3; count of bases not matched to a gene: 13.

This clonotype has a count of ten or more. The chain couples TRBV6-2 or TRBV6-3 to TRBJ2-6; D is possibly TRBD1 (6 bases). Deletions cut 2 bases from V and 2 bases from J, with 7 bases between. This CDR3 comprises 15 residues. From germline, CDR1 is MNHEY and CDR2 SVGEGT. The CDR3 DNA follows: TGTGCCAGCAGTTACGGGGGCGCTGGGGCCAACGTCCTGACTTTC. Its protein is CASSYGGAGANVLTF.

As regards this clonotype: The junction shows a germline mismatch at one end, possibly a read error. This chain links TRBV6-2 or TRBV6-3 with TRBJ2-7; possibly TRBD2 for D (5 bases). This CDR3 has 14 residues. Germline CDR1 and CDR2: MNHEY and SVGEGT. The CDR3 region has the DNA TGTACCAGCGGCCTCCGGGATAGGGCCCACGAGCAGTACTTC. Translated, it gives CTSGLRDRAHEQYF.

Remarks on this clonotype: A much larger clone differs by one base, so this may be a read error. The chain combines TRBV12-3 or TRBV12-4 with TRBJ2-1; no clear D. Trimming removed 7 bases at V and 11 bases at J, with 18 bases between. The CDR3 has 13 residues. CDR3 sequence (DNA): TGTGCCAGCACCCCCTCGAGGTCTAGTAAGCAGTTCTTC. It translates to CASTPSRSSKQFF.